Following are 10 T cell receptor beta chains from one sample sequenced in a study of cytomegalovirus exposure and HLA in healthy donors. A multiplex PCR was run with 60 Vbeta primers and 13 Jbeta primers. Using immunoSEQ multiplex PCR, the repertoire was profiled, and TCRdb retains in-frame clones only, with some absent. The profile shows 150,000 to 200,000 clones, 72% of them singletons. The sequencing input was PBMCs. Source of these receptors: a human donor in good health.

The chain recombines TRBV7-6 with TRBJ2-7, with a weak D call TRBD2 (6 bases). CDR3 length equals 12 residues. V was cut by 6 bases and J by 6 bases, with 12 bases left in between. The germline V gene encodes CDR1 SGHVS and CDR2 FNYEAQ. CDR3 protein: CASRNDGGEQYF. CDR3 nucleotides: TGTGCCAGCAGAAATGACGGGGGCGAGCAGTACTTC.

The rearrangement joins TRBV5-1 to TRBJ1-1; 9 positions match TRBD1. V lost 3 bases, J lost 6 bases, and 6 bases stayed unmatched. Germline-derived CDR1 and CDR2 are SGHRS and YFSETQ. The CDR3 is 14 amino acids. The CDR3 is CASSSGQGGAEAFF. The CDR3 nucleotides read TGCGCCAGCAGCTCGGGACAGGGAGGGGCTGAAGCTTTCTTT. The full variable domain, rest sourced from reference TRBV5-1 and TRBJ1-1, is KAGVTQTPRYLIKTRGQQVTLSCSPISGHRSVSWYQQTPGQGLQFLFEYFSETQRNKGNFPGRFSGRQFSNSRSEMNVSTLELGDSALYLCASSSGQGGAEAFFGQGTRLTVV.

The sample holds a few counts of this clone. This chain connects TRBV2 to TRBJ1-6; TRBD1 matches at 10 bases. J lost 10 bases, V lost 6 bases, and 9 bases had no gene match. There are 15 residues in the CDR3. CDR1 and CDR2 from the germline V gene are SNHLY and FYNNEI. The chain's CDR3 is CASRFGDRGGSPLHF. The DNA of the CDR3 is TGTGCCAGCAGATTCGGGGACAGGGGTGGGTCACCCCTCCACTTT.

V usage is TRBV7-6 and J usage is TRBJ2-1, with 14 bases matching TRBD2. CDR1 and CDR2 (germline): SGHVS, FNYEAQ. The CDR3 has 14 amino acids. Unmatched junction bases numbered 2, after V lost 3 bases and J lost 10 bases. The CDR3 here is CASSLGTSGGEQFF. The CDR3 DNA follows: TGTGCCAGCAGCTTGGGGACTAGCGGGGGAGAGCAGTTCTTC.

This sequence joins TRBV7-9 and TRBJ2-3, with TRBD2 matching over 7 bases. V lost 5 bases and J lost 1; bases outside the gene matches: 9. Germline V gives CDR1 SEHNR, CDR2 FQNEAQ (reference sequence). This CDR3 is 16 amino acids long. The CDR3 DNA sequence: TGTGCCAGCAGCCGAAATAGCGCGGGGGGCACAGATACGCAGTATTTT. Translated, it gives CASSRNSAGGTDTQYF.

This clone has more than one count but fewer than ten. This rearrangement joins TRBV4-1 to TRBJ1-1, with 9 nucleotides matching TRBD1. With 4 bases clipped from V and 4 bases from J, the junction kept 13 bases outside the gene matches. The CDR3 length is 17 residues. CDR1 and CDR2 (germline): MGHRA, YSYEKL. DNA of the CDR3: TGCGCCAGCAGCCCCGGACAGGGGACTCTCGTAAGCACTGAAGCTTTCTTT. Translating it yields CASSPGQGTLVSTEAFF.

The chain links TRBV7-2 to TRBJ2-5, with D uncertain. The better agreement between TRBJ2-7 and the DNA end casts doubt on the J call. CDR1 and CDR2 (germline): SGHTA, FQGNSA. This CDR3 has 14 residues. The CDR3 loop is CASSSVLISYEQYF. For the CDR3, the DNA is TGTGCCAGCAGCTCGGTACTAATTTCCTACGAGCAGTACTTC.

This chain uses TRBV2 with TRBJ2-7; unclear D gene. Trimming took off 8 bases at V and 1 base at J, with 15 bases between the two ends. Germline V gene data show CDR1 as SNHLY and CDR2 as FYNNEI. The CDR3 contains 14 residues. Written as DNA, the CDR3 is TGTGCCAGCTCTCCGTTGACGGGTTCCTACGAGCAGTACTTC. This gives the protein CASSPLTGSYEQYF.

V gene TRBV2 combines with J gene TRBJ2-7; the match to TRBD2 covers 10 bases. Germline trimming cut 1 base from V and 5 bases from J; bases unmatched to any gene: 2. From germline, CDR1 is SNHLY and CDR2 FYNNEI. The CDR3 totals 14 residues. CDR3 sequence: CASSEGLAGNEQYF. The CDR3 nucleotides read TGTGCCAGCAGTGAAGGACTAGCGGGTAACGAGCAGTACTTC.

V and J are TRBV4-1 and TRBJ2-1; possibly TRBD2 for D (7 bases). This CDR3 region has 16 residues. From germline, CDR1 is MGHRA and CDR2 YSYEKL. Trimming stripped 4 bases from V and 7 bases from J, with 20 bases between. The CDR3 DNA follows: TGCGCCAGCAGCCCCCCCCCTAGGGGGGGCGGGAATGAGCAGTTCTTC. Residues: CASSPPPRGGGNEQFF.